This T cell receptor (beta chain) was obtained from a study of blood T cell repertoires in COVID-19. Study background: Samples came from the United States, Italy and Spain, spanning acute and convalescent COVID-19. PBMCs, B-cell-depleted T cells, or T cells were the source of the cDNA or gDNA that made up the material.

The CDR3 spans 15 residues. Germline trimming cut 7 bases from V and 4 bases from J; bases unmatched to any gene: 11. Per germline, CDR1 MNHNY and CDR2 SVGAGI (reference sequence). Authors' data handling: From reference gene primer amplification, estimates of nucleated cell counts were derived. Using immunoSEQ multiplex PCR, the repertoire was profiled, and TCRdb retains in-frame clones only, with some absent. That table is the source of V, J and clone size, and D and trimming were worked out from the DNA. This repertoire shows 100,000 or so clones, around 81% found once; its top ten account for roughly 4%.

This chain joins TRBV6-6 and TRBJ2-7, with 9 bases identical to TRBD1. The sequenced sample was peripheral blood. This TCR came from a man in his 60s with acute or convalescent COVID-19. For the CDR3, the DNA is TGTGCCAGCAATCCGGGACAGGGCATCTCGTACGAGCAGTACGTC. This codes for CASNPGQGISYEQYV.